What follows are 21 T cell receptor beta chains derived from one specimen sequenced in a study of T cell responses to AZD1222 COVID-19 vaccine. Some clones are missing from TCRdb's copy, which holds only in-frame ones; the method was immunoSEQ multiplex PCR. The data show 100,000 to 120,000 clones, just over 85% seen once. Sequenced here: peripheral blood, sampled on day 0 of AZD1222 vaccination. These TCRs come from an adult in good health.

V gene TRBV6-5 combines with J gene TRBJ1-2; TRBD1 matches 8 bases. The CDR3 runs 13 residues. Trimming at V came to 7 bases and at J to 3 bases, leaving 4 bases not matched to a gene. Germline loops: CDR1 MNHEY, CDR2 SVGAGI. The CDR3 coding sequence is TGTGCCAGCACGCCGACAGGGGACTATGGCTACACCTTC. Protein: CASTPTGDYGYTF.

J is TRBJ2-2 and V is TRBV10-2; TRBD1 or TRBD2 may be the D gene (6 bases each). The V gene's germline CDR1 is WSHSY and CDR2 SAAADI. Between the trimmed V and J ends, which lost 2 bases and 7 bases, there was a span of 11 bases. The CDR3 is 14 residues long. CDR3 nucleotides: TGCGCCAGCAGTGAGGCAGGGGAGGTCGGGGAGCTGTTTTTT. This encodes CASSEAGEVGELFF.

The gene calls are TRBV27 and TRBJ1-4; 9 nucleotides match TRBD1. The CDR3 covers 11 residues. V trimming: 6 bases; J trimming: 10 bases; junction bases outside the gene matches: 0. Germline V gives CDR1 MNHEY, CDR2 SMNVEV (reference sequence). The chain's CDR3 is CASRDRGKLFF. CDR3 DNA sequence: TGTGCCAGCAGGGACAGGGGAAAACTGTTTTTT.

This chain connects TRBV5-1 to TRBJ2-3; TRBD1 might be the D (6 bases). The V end lost 0 bases, the J end lost 1 base, and 6 bases lay between the germline ends. Germline loops: CDR1 SGHRS, CDR2 YFSETQ. The CDR3 extends over 14 amino acids. The CDR3 region is CASSLGGRTDTQYF. For the CDR3, the DNA is TGCGCCAGCAGCTTGGGGGGGCGCACAGATACGCAGTATTTT.

The genes are TRBV5-4 and TRBJ1-1, with D maybe TRBD1 (5 bases). V dropped 2 bases and J dropped 0 bases, with 8 bases sitting between them. The germline V gene has CDR1 SGHNT and CDR2 YYREEE (reference sequence). The CDR3 totals 14 residues. Here the CDR3 reads CASSFGGMNTEAFF. In DNA, the CDR3 is TGTGCCAGCAGCTTCGGGGGGATGAACACTGAAGCTTTCTTT.

This rearrangement joins TRBV4-1 to TRBJ2-5; D remains ambiguous. The CDR3 is made up of 12 amino acids. Trimming took off 0 bases at V and 4 bases at J, with 3 bases between the two ends. Germline V lookup: CDR1 MGHRA, CDR2 YSYEKL. CDR3 amino acids: CASSQESETQYF. CDR3 in DNA: TGCGCCAGCAGCCAAGAATCAGAGACCCAGTACTTC.

This clone was recorded once. The DNA of the CDR3 is TGTGCCAGCAGTCCGCTAGCGGACGAGCAGTACTTC. Its protein is CASSPLADEQYF. The chain joins TRBV25-1 to TRBJ2-7; the match to TRBD2 covers 7 bases. The CDR3 has 12 residues. Germline-derived CDR1 and CDR2 are MGHDK and SYGVNS. Unmatched junction bases numbered 3, after V lost 5 bases and J lost 5 bases.

J is TRBJ1-1 and V is TRBV19; D is unresolved. Trimming removed 8 bases at V and 4 bases at J, with 14 bases between. CDR1 LNHDA and CDR2 SQIVND come from the germline V gene (reference sequence). This CDR3 is 13 amino acids long. CDR3 DNA sequence: TGTGCCAGTCATACGTGGGCTGGCACTGAAGCTTTCTTT. This translates into CASHTWAGTEAFF.

A word on this clone: This specimen includes other DNA sequences encoding the same CDR3. The chain carries TRBV7-2 and TRBJ1-1; no firm D call. The germline V gene encodes CDR1 SGHTA and CDR2 FQGNSA. The CDR3 length is 13 residues. V lost 1 base, J lost 1 base, and 4 bases lay in between. The CDR3 here is CASSLVENTEAFF. DNA for the CDR3: TGTGCCAGCAGCTTAGTTGAGAACACTGAAGCTTTCTTT.

The chain uses TRBV7-8 and TRBJ2-7; no firm D call. Germline loops: CDR1 SGHVS, CDR2 FQNEAQ. The CDR3 totals 15 residues. Trimming removed 1 base at V and 1 base at J, with 11 bases between. DNA of the CDR3: TGTGCCAGCAGCTTAGGGTGGCTTGTATCCTACGAGCAGTACTTC. This encodes CASSLGWLVSYEQYF.

Turning to this clone: Other DNA sequences in the sample encode the same CDR3. The V and J genes are TRBV9 and TRBJ2-2; D is ambiguous. Trimming shortened V by 5 bases and J by 0 bases, and 8 bases separated the two germline ends. Germline CDR1 reads SGDLS; CDR2 reads YYNGEE. This CDR3 has 14 residues. CDR3 nucleotide sequence: TGTGCCAGCAGGGGTCAGACGAACACCGGGGAGCTGTTTTTT. It yields the protein CASRGQTNTGELFF.

This chain uses TRBV4-2 with TRBJ2-2, with D possibly matching TRBD2 (7 bases). Trimming shortened V by 0 bases and J by 3 bases, and 17 bases separated the two germline ends. CDR1 and CDR2 from the germline V gene are LGHNA and YNFKEQ. The CDR3 spans 18 residues. The CDR3: CASSQDSGRGRDTGELFF. The DNA of the CDR3 is TGTGCCAGCAGCCAAGACTCGGGGAGGGGGAGGGACACCGGGGAGCTGTTTTTT.

This clone appeared a few times. As DNA, the CDR3 is TGTGCCAGCAGCCAAGGACCGTTGCCCTACGAGCAGTACTTC. It encodes CASSQGPLPYEQYF. This chain links TRBV3-1 (or the pseudogene TRBV3-2) with TRBJ2-7; D not resolved. The CDR3 loop spans 14 amino acids. Germline loops: CDR1 LGHDT, CDR2 YNNKEL (reference sequence). Deletions cut 1 base from V and 2 bases from J, with 9 bases between.

This CDR3 is CASRGGSNTGELFF. The CDR3, as DNA: TGTGCCAGCAGGGGGGGGTCGAACACCGGGGAGCTGTTTTTT. V and J are TRBV3-1 (or the pseudogene TRBV3-2) and TRBJ2-2; TRBD2 matches 7 bases. Germline CDR1 is LGHDT and CDR2 is YNNKEL (reference sequence). There are 14 residues in the CDR3. After removal of 6 bases from V and 0 bases from J, the junction contained 1 base not matched to a gene.

The chain links TRBV6-5 to TRBJ1-4, with 8 bases fitting TRBD1. After removal of 8 bases from V and 4 bases from J, the junction contained 6 bases not matched to a gene. The CDR3 totals 14 residues. Per germline, CDR1 MNHEY and CDR2 SVGAGI. CDR3 region: CASGIGQGNEKLFF. The CDR3 bases are TGTGCCAGCGGGATCGGACAGGGTAATGAAAAACTGTTTTTT.

The chain couples TRBV11-2 to TRBJ1-6; D perhaps matches TRBD1 (6 bases). CDR1 is SGHAT, CDR2 FQNNGV, per germline. Trimming took 5 bases from V and 14 from J, leaving 19 bases between them. The CDR3 has 14 amino acids. The CDR3 loop reads CASSQGQAGVTLHF. The CDR3 bases are TGTGCCAGCAGCCAGGGGCAGGCGGGGGTCACCCTCCACTTT.

The genes are TRBV12-2 and TRBJ1-6. TRBV12-2 is reported as a pseudogene. CDR3 length equals 12 residues. CDR3 in amino acids: CASRPSGSPLHF. CDR3 coding DNA: TGTGCAAGTCGCCCCTCGGGTTCACCCCTCCACTTT.

The chain couples TRBV6-5 to TRBJ2-1; TRBD2 is a possible D gene (6 bases). The CDR3 covers 15 residues. In germline, CDR1 is MNHEY, CDR2 SVGAGI. Trimming stripped 3 bases from V and 5 bases from J, with 14 bases between. The CDR3 here is CASSYRAGRDNEQFF. CDR3 in DNA: TGTGCCAGCAGTTATAGGGCGGGGCGGGACAATGAGCAGTTCTTC.

In its sample, this clone was seen a few times. V gene TRBV10-3 combines with J gene TRBJ1-5; 8 bases are a match to TRBD1. V lost 6 bases to trimming and J lost 7 bases; unmatched junction nucleotides: 11. Germline CDR1 ENHRY, CDR2 SYGVKD. The CDR3 length is 15 residues. The CDR3, as DNA: TGTGCCATCAGGGAAGGACAGGGCAAAAACCAGCCCCAGCATTTT. Translating gives CAIREGQGKNQPQHF.

This clone was seen a single time. The chain joins TRBV11-2 to TRBJ2-2, with 7 positions matching TRBD2. This CDR3 has 18 residues. Germline V CDR1 and CDR2: SGHAT, FQNNGV. Trimming took 4 bases from V and 3 from J; bases not matched to a gene: 14. Here the CDR3 DNA reads TGTGCCAGCAGCTGGACTAGGGTTCAAGTTCAGTACACCGGGGAGCTGTTTTTT. It codes for CASSWTRVQVQYTGELFF.

The chain links TRBV24-1 to TRBJ1-1, with a tentative D call TRBD1 (5 bases). The V gene lost 5 bases and the J gene lost 4 bases, with 13 bases spanning the gap. Looked up from germline, CDR1 is KGHDR and CDR2 is SFDVKD. The CDR3 loop spans 14 amino acids. The CDR3, as DNA: TGTGCCACCAGTGGAGGGGCTCTGGGCACTGAAGCTTTCTTT. This gives the protein CATSGGALGTEAFF.